Sequencing of this T cell receptor beta chain was carried out in a study of identical twins. Study outcomes and limitations: Instead of following the same donors, the conclusions were based on cross-sectional statistical analysis.

TCRdb called the 5' RACE reads again in MiXCR, with one record for every CDR3 protein. The sample contains about 890,000 distinct CDR3 sequences, 9% to 15% of which appear only once. A remark on this clonotype: What it recognizes is unknown.

Germline-derived CDR1 and CDR2 are SQVTM and ANQGSEA. The CDR3 sequence is 14 residues long. The V gene lost 4 bases and the J gene lost 3 bases, with 13 bases spanning the gap. The data were also submitted as part of a second study, on yellow fever vaccine responses in identical twins.

The TCR was taken from a woman under 30 in good health. Sequencing was carried out using PBMCs. The V and J genes are TRBV29-1 and TRBJ2-1; TRBD2 might be the D (6 bases). CDR3 protein: CSVGRREDYNEQFF. CDR3 sequence (DNA): TGCAGCGTTGGGCGGCGGGAAGACTACAATGAGCAGTTCTTC.